What follows are 31 T cell receptor beta chains derived from one specimen sequenced in a study of blood T cell repertoires in COVID-19. TCRdb's copy holds only in-frame clones and misses some; the assay was immunoSEQ multiplex PCR. The profile shows approximately 290,000 clones, approximately 89% of them singletons. Sequencing was carried out using peripheral blood. The source of these receptors is a woman aged 55-70 years with acute or convalescent COVID-19.

V is TRBV7-9 and J is TRBJ2-1; D is ambiguous. The CDR3 length is 13 residues. V was trimmed by 7 bases and J by 8 bases, leaving 15 bases between them. Germline V gene data show CDR1 as SEHNR and CDR2 as FQNEAQ (reference sequence). This CDR3 is CASTLNEVHEQFF. The CDR3 DNA reads as TGTGCCAGCACCCTAAACGAAGTTCATGAGCAGTTCTTC.

J is TRBJ1-4 and V is TRBV19; 9 positions match TRBD1. The junction had 10 bases not matched to a gene; V was cut back by 6 bases and J by 5 bases. The CDR3 consists of 16 residues. Germline V CDR1 and CDR2: LNHDA, SQIVND (reference sequence). The CDR3 DNA reads as TGTGCCAGTAGAAACGCACAGGGGGCCTCAAATGAAAAACTGTTTTTT. This sequence encodes CASRNAQGASNEKLFF.

The J gene is TRBJ2-1, the V gene TRBV5-1, with 8 bases matching TRBD2. Germline V gene lookup returns CDR1 SGHRS and CDR2 YFSETQ. The CDR3 is made up of 15 amino acids. V shed 4 bases, J shed 5 bases, and the junction held 8 bases outside the gene matches. CDR3 bases: TGCGCCAGCAGCCTCCGGGATAGCGGGGACAATGAGCAGTTCTTC. Encoded protein: CASSLRDSGDNEQFF. Complete variable domain (other parts from reference TRBV5-1 and TRBJ2-1): KAGVTQTPRYLIKTRGQQVTLSCSPISGHRSVSWYQQTPGQGLQFLFEYFSETQRNKGNFPGRFSGRQFSNSRSEMNVSTLELGDSALYLCASSLRDSGDNEQFFGPGTRLTVL.

The chain combines TRBV5-8 with TRBJ1-5, with a possible D match to TRBD1 (6 bases). V lost 0 bases and J lost 2, with 12 bases in between. Looked up from germline, CDR1 is SGHTS and CDR2 is YDEGEE. CDR3 length: 16 residues. The CDR3, as DNA: TGTGCCAGCAGCTTGGGGGGAGGGGGGCGCAATCAGCCCCAGCATTTT. Its protein product is CASSLGGGGRNQPQHF.

The V and J genes are TRBV6-5 and TRBJ1-3; D is ambiguous. The germline V gene has CDR1 MNHEY and CDR2 SVGAGI. This CDR3 region has 15 residues. The ends were cut back, 4 bases at V and 6 bases at J, with 16 bases in the middle. DNA of the CDR3: TGTGCCAGCAGTTCTCTGGCTGGTTTCGTAAACACCATATATTTT. Its protein product is CASSSLAGFVNTIYF.

The V and J genes are TRBV7-9 and TRBJ2-2, with TRBD1 matching 10 bases. The CDR3 consists of 16 residues. CDR1 is SEHNR, CDR2 FQNEAQ, per germline (reference sequence). The junction had 7 bases not matched to a gene; V was cut back by 5 bases and J by 4 bases. The CDR3 spells CASSPSGTGATGELFF. For the CDR3, the DNA is TGTGCCAGCAGCCCGTCTGGGACAGGGGCCACCGGGGAGCTGTTTTTT.

CDR3 sequence (DNA): TGTGCCATCAGTGAGTCAAGTGGGGCGGATGGCTACACCTTC. Protein: CAISESSGADGYTF. V is TRBV10-3 and J is TRBJ1-2, with D possibly matching TRBD1 (5 bases). There are 14 residues in the CDR3. Germline V gives CDR1 ENHRY, CDR2 SYGVKD. With 0 bases removed from V and 6 bases from J, the gap between germline ends came to 11 bases.

As DNA, the CDR3 is TGTGCCAGCAGCTTGGGACTAGCGGGATCGTACAATGAGCAGTTCTTC. This translates into CASSLGLAGSYNEQFF. The chain combines TRBV5-4 with TRBJ2-1, with 11 nucleotides matching TRBD2. V lost 0 bases, J lost 4 bases, and 3 bases stayed unmatched. The CDR3 runs to 16 residues. Germline V gene lookup returns CDR1 SGHNT and CDR2 YYREEE (reference sequence).

The genes are TRBV5-1 and TRBJ2-3, with TRBD1 matching over 7 bases. Germline V gene lookup returns CDR1 SGHRS and CDR2 YFSETQ. This CDR3 has 15 amino acids. V shed 3 bases and J 3 bases; nucleotides not matched to a gene: 7. The CDR3 region has the DNA TGCGCCAGCAGCTCAGACAGGGTGGGTACAGATACGCAGTATTTT. Amino acid sequence: CASSSDRVGTDTQYF. Using reference TRBV5-1 and TRBJ2-3 for the parts outside the CDR3, the full variable domain is KAGVTQTPRYLIKTRGQQVTLSCSPISGHRSVSWYQQTPGQGLQFLFEYFSETQRNKGNFPGRFSGRQFSNSRSEMNVSTLELGDSALYLCASSSDRVGTDTQYFGPGTRLTVL.

V is TRBV7-2 and J is TRBJ2-7, with 8 positions matching TRBD2. CDR1 is SGHTA and CDR2 is FQGNSA in the germline V gene. There are 15 residues in the CDR3. Trimming at V came to 4 bases and at J to 1 base, leaving 6 bases not matched to a gene. DNA of the CDR3: TGTGCCAGCAGCTCCCAGCGGGGGAATTCCTACGAGCAGTACTTC. As protein: CASSSQRGNSYEQYF.

This chain joins TRBV5-1 and TRBJ1-1, with 7 nucleotides matching TRBD1. Germline-derived CDR1 and CDR2 are SGHRS and YFSETQ. This CDR3 has 14 amino acids. With 3 bases clipped from V and 1 base from J, the junction kept 3 bases outside the gene matches. CDR3 residues: CASSWDRQNTEAFF. The CDR3 coding sequence is TGCGCCAGCAGCTGGGACAGACAGAACACTGAAGCTTTCTTT.

The chain recombines TRBV11-2 with TRBJ1-2; the D is unclear. Trimming shortened V by 5 bases and J by 1 base, and 14 bases separated the two germline ends. This CDR3 comprises 15 residues. Germline CDR1 is SGHAT and CDR2 is FQNNGV. This CDR3 reads CASSQLRGVNYGYTF. For the CDR3, the DNA is TGTGCCAGCAGCCAACTCCGGGGAGTTAACTATGGCTACACCTTC. The variable domain in full, completed from reference TRBV11-2 and TRBJ1-2, reads EAGVAQSPRYKIIEKRQSVAFWCNPISGHATLYWYQQILGQGPKLLIQFQNNGVVDDSQLPKDRFSAERLKGVDSTLKIQPAKLEDSAVYLCASSQLRGVNYGYTFGSGTRLTVV.

This sequence joins TRBV5-1 and TRBJ2-3, with D perhaps TRBD2 (5 bases). Trimming took off 0 bases at V and 3 bases at J, with 14 bases between the two ends. The CDR3 totals 16 residues. From germline, CDR1 is SGHRS and CDR2 YFSETQ. The CDR3 DNA is TGCGCCAGCAGCTTGGAAGGGTTACCGGGGACAGATACGCAGTATTTT. This encodes CASSLEGLPGTDTQYF.

V is TRBV6-6 and J is TRBJ1-2; D gene ambiguous. The V end lost 6 bases, the J end lost 7 bases, and 18 bases lay between the germline ends. The CDR3 sequence is 14 residues long. Germline CDR1 is MNHNY and CDR2 is SVGAGI (reference sequence). The CDR3 spells CASRNDGLRAGYTF. CDR3 sequence (DNA): TGTGCCAGCAGGAATGACGGACTAAGGGCTGGCTACACCTTC.

This clone showed up just once. This chain links TRBV5-1 with TRBJ2-1, with D perhaps TRBD1 (6 bases). CDR3 length: 14 amino acids. Germline CDR1 and CDR2: SGHRS and YFSETQ. The V end lost 0 bases, the J end lost 3 bases, and 7 bases lay between the germline ends. The CDR3 DNA is TGCGCCAGCAGCTTGGGACAGGACTACAATGAGCAGTTCTTC. It encodes CASSLGQDYNEQFF.

The genes are TRBV11-2 and TRBJ2-7, with a possible D match to TRBD1 (5 bases). The CDR3 runs 15 residues. Germline loops: CDR1 SGHAT, CDR2 FQNNGV. Trimming shortened V by 3 bases and J by 3 bases, and 15 bases separated the two germline ends. In DNA, the CDR3 is TGTGCCAGCAGCTTCGGGCGGACAACTCTCTACGAGCAGTACTTC. As protein: CASSFGRTTLYEQYF.

The rearrangement joins TRBV3-1 (or the pseudogene TRBV3-2) to TRBJ1-5; TRBD1 might be the D (5 bases). This CDR3 comprises 14 residues. CDR1 and CDR2 from the germline V gene are LGHDT and YNNKEL (reference sequence). V gave up 1 base and J gave up 7 bases, with 11 bases separating them. The CDR3 DNA sequence: TGTGCCAGCAGCCAAGGGGGCAGACTGCAGCCCCAGCATTTT. As protein: CASSQGGRLQPQHF.

This chain joins TRBV25-1 and TRBJ1-1; tentative D call: TRBD1 (6 bases). CDR1 and CDR2 (germline): MGHDK, SYGVNS. This CDR3 spans 15 amino acids. V lost 4 bases to trimming and J lost 2 bases, with 14 bases between them. The CDR3 spells CASSATQGRNTEAFF. In DNA form, the CDR3 reads TGTGCCAGCAGTGCAACACAGGGTCGCAACACTGAAGCTTTCTTT.

The gene calls are TRBV7-8 and TRBJ2-6, with D tentatively TRBD2 (5 bases). V shed 0 bases and J shed 6 bases, with 6 bases lying between them. This CDR3 spans 14 amino acids. CDR1 is SGHVS and CDR2 is FQNEAQ in the germline V gene. The CDR3 is CASSLARAANVLTF. DNA of the CDR3: TGTGCCAGCAGCTTAGCGCGGGCGGCCAACGTCCTGACTTTC.

This chain connects TRBV7-9 to TRBJ1-3; D is unclear. The V and J ends lost 5 bases and 4 bases respectively, with 15 bases between them. Germline lookup yields CDR1 SEHNR and CDR2 FQNEAQ (reference sequence). This CDR3 comprises 15 residues. The CDR3 loop reads CASSPLVGKGNTIYF. The CDR3 coding sequence is TGTGCCAGCAGCCCTCTGGTCGGGAAAGGAAACACCATATATTTT.

This chain joins TRBV28 and TRBJ1-4; D is perhaps TRBD1 (5 bases). Per germline, CDR1 MDHEN and CDR2 SYDVKM. The V gene lost 11 bases and the J gene lost 6 bases, with 19 bases spanning the gap. The CDR3 covers 14 residues. In DNA form, the CDR3 reads TGTGCCGGATGCCCATATCAGGGTTATGAAAAACTGTTTTTT. This encodes CAGCPYQGYEKLFF.

This clone was counted only a few times. The chain is built from TRBV5-1 and TRBJ2-1; TRBD1 matches 9 bases. V dropped 4 bases and J dropped 4; count of bases not matched to a gene: 6. CDR3 size: 15 residues. Germline CDR1 is SGHRS and CDR2 is YFSETQ. The CDR3 here is CASSASGTGYNEQFF. As DNA, the CDR3 is TGCGCCAGCAGCGCCTCCGGGACAGGGTACAATGAGCAGTTCTTC. Full variable domain (remainder filled in from reference TRBV5-1 and TRBJ2-1): KAGVTQTPRYLIKTRGQQVTLSCSPISGHRSVSWYQQTPGQGLQFLFEYFSETQRNKGNFPGRFSGRQFSNSRSEMNVSTLELGDSALYLCASSASGTGYNEQFFGPGTRLTVL.

The J gene is TRBJ2-3, the V gene TRBV7-2; 8 bases map to TRBD2. Germline V lookup: CDR1 SGHTA, CDR2 FQGNSA. Trimming at V came to 3 bases and at J to 0 bases, leaving 11 bases not matched to a gene. The CDR3 runs to 18 residues. The CDR3 nucleotides are TGTGCCAGCAGCTTTTTTAGCGGGATTCCTCTTAGCACAGATACGCAGTATTTT. Translating gives CASSFFSGIPLSTDTQYF. Filled out from reference TRBV7-2 and TRBJ2-3, the complete variable domain reads GAGVSQSPSNKVTEKGKDVELRCDPISGHTALYWYRQSLGQGLEFLIYFQGNSAPDKSGLPSDRFSAERTGGSVSTLTIQRTQQEDSAVYLCASSFFSGIPLSTDTQYFGPGTRLTVL.

The chain carries TRBV7-9 and TRBJ2-1; perhaps TRBD2 as D (6 bases). V lost 6 bases, J lost 1 base, and 13 bases lay in between. CDR1 is SEHNR, CDR2 FQNEAQ, per germline (reference sequence). This CDR3 has 15 residues. The CDR3 is CASRSRLDSYNEQFF. CDR3 DNA: TGTGCCAGCAGGTCAAGACTAGATTCCTACAATGAGCAGTTCTTC. Full variable domain (outside the CDR3, taken from reference TRBV7-9 and TRBJ2-1): DTGVSQNPRHKITKRGQNVTFRCDPISEHNRLYWYRQTLGQGPEFLTYFQNEAQLEKSRLLSDRFSAERPKGSFSTLEIQRTEQGDSAMYLCASRSRLDSYNEQFFGPGTRLTVL.

The chain couples TRBV6-5 to TRBJ1-5; D not resolved. V lost 6 bases to trimming and J lost 7 bases, with 16 bases between them. Germline V gene data show CDR1 as MNHEY and CDR2 as SVGAGI. This CDR3 comprises 14 residues. The DNA for the CDR3 is TGTGCCAGCAGCGAGGGCGGGGTGGAACAGCCCCAGCATTTT. It specifies CASSEGGVEQPQHF.

This clone appeared a single time. The CDR3 loop is CASSQARGETQYF. CDR3 nucleotides: TGTGCCAGCAGCCAAGCTCGGGGAGAGACCCAGTACTTC. V and J are TRBV14 and TRBJ2-5, with a possible D match to TRBD2 (5 bases). V lost 1 base, J lost 4 bases, and 7 bases lay in between. This CDR3 has 13 amino acids. Germline V gene sequence: CDR1 SGHDN, CDR2 FVKESK.

Concerning this clone: Additional DNA sequences in this sample encode the identical CDR3. This rearrangement joins TRBV7-2 to TRBJ2-1, with D maybe TRBD2 (7 bases). In germline, CDR1 is SGHTA, CDR2 FQGNSA. CDR3 length equals 14 residues. Trimming pared 5 bases from V and 7 bases from J, leaving 15 bases between. Here the CDR3 DNA reads TGTGCCAGCAGCCCCGGCGGGGGCCGGAATGAGCAGTTCTTC. This codes for CASSPGGGRNEQFF.

The J gene is TRBJ2-1, the V gene TRBV7-2, with D unresolved. V lost 8 bases to trimming and J lost 4 bases, with 15 bases between them. In germline, CDR1 is SGHTA, CDR2 FQGNSA. The CDR3 loop spans 14 amino acids. This CDR3 reads CASAPDLTYNEQFF. In DNA, the CDR3 is TGTGCCAGCGCCCCTGACCTGACTTACAATGAGCAGTTCTTC.

The rearrangement uses TRBV7-9 and TRBJ2-5; 9 bases map to TRBD2. This CDR3 comprises 16 residues. Germline loops: CDR1 SEHNR, CDR2 FQNEAQ (reference sequence). With V trimmed by 5 bases and J by 5 bases, 12 bases remained unmatched. CDR3 sequence reads: CASSPWVAGAHETQYF. The CDR3 DNA sequence: TGTGCCAGCAGCCCTTGGGTAGCGGGAGCCCATGAGACCCAGTACTTC. The whole variable domain, filled in from reference TRBV7-9 and TRBJ2-5, reads DTGVSQNPRHKITKRGQNVTFRCDPISEHNRLYWYRQTLGQGPEFLTYFQNEAQLEKSRLLSDRFSAERPKGSFSTLEIQRTEQGDSAMYLCASSPWVAGAHETQYFGPGTRLLVL.

The rearrangement uses TRBV7-3 and TRBJ2-5; maybe TRBD1 (6 bases). The germline V gene has CDR1 SGHTA and CDR2 FQGTGA. The CDR3 consists of 13 residues. V lost 5 bases, J lost 5 bases, and 12 bases lay in between. The CDR3 region is CASSKSGAETQYF. The CDR3 nucleotides read TGTGCCAGCAGCAAATCAGGGGCGGAGACCCAGTACTTC. Looking up the rest from reference TRBV7-3 and TRBJ2-5 gives the full variable domain: GAGVSQTPSNKVTEKGKYVELRCDPISGHTALYWYRQSLGQGPEFLIYFQGTGAADDSGLPNDRFFAVRPEGSVSTLKIQRTERGDSAVYLCASSKSGAETQYFGPGTRLLVL.

The chain combines TRBV24-1 with TRBJ2-2; TRBD1 aligns across 8 bases. The germline V gene encodes CDR1 KGHDR and CDR2 SFDVKD. This CDR3 has 22 amino acids. The trim removed 4 bases at V and 4 bases at J, leaving 25 bases unmatched. DNA of the CDR3: TGTGCCACCAGTGACCCCGTGCCTCCGGGACAGGCCGCTCGGGGAGTCACCGGGGAGCTGTTTTTT. Amino acid sequence: CATSDPVPPGQAARGVTGELFF.